This T cell receptor beta chain was sequenced for a study of blood T cells in healthy people across ages. Notes on the study in general: Changes seen in expanded clonotypes were possibly confounded by donor CMV status left unknown. Donors of long life had a larger count of naive CD4+ cells and greater diversity than aged donors. Measured against age, TCR beta diversity per million T cells decreased in a roughly linear manner.

Details on this clonotype: Antigen: not known.

With a J-beta primer mix and a sample-barcoded 5' primer, a second PCR ran about 7 to 12 cycles. Each CDR3 protein is one row after TCRdb ran MiXCR on the 5' RACE reads. The sample consists of fewer than 2 million distinct CDR3 sequences, about 39% of them appearing once. The germline gives CDR1 MNHNY, CDR2 SVGAGI (reference sequence). V dropped 3 bases and J dropped 5 bases, with 10 bases sitting between them. The CDR3 has 13 residues. Sequencing input: blood. The sequence was collected from a human donor in good health. This chain uses TRBV6-6 with TRBJ1-1; TRBD1 might be the D (5 bases). Here the CDR3 DNA reads TGTGCCAGCAGTTATTCCAGGGAGACTGAAGCTTTCTTT. Protein: CASSYSRETEAFF.